Each of the 7 T cell receptor beta chains below was sequenced from the same sample in a study of T cells in Graves' hyperthyroidism and ophthalmopathy. RNA transcripts were the template for amplifying TCR beta CDR3 regions. Carried out on the TCR CDR3, a first-round RT-PCR used the HTBI primer set. Via MiXCR, TCRdb re-called the multiplex PCR reads, giving one row per CDR3 protein. Among fewer than 110,000 distinct CDR3 sequences, about 50% were seen once, and the ten largest hold about 28%. Sequenced input: blood. The receptors come from a man between 40 and 49 years old with Graves' hyperthyroidism.

This clonotype appeared many times. The chain uses TRBV12-3 or TRBV12-4 and TRBJ2-6; no firm D call. The CDR3 runs 15 residues. V was pared by 4 bases and J by 4 bases, with 11 bases between. The CDR3 spells CASSSSGTGANVLTF. CDR3 coding DNA: TGTGCCAGCAGTTCCTCTGGCACGGGGGCCAACGTCCTGACTTTC.

This clonotype occurred once. The chain recombines TRBV7-2 with TRBJ2-2; the match to TRBD1 covers 11 bases. In germline, CDR1 is SGHTA, CDR2 FQGNSA. This CDR3 contains 15 residues. J was trimmed by 8 bases and V by 2 bases; bases with no gene match: 4. For the CDR3, the DNA is TGTGCCAGCAGCTTATCCGGGACAGGGGGAGGGGAGCTGTTTTTT. Protein sequence: CASSLSGTGGGELFF.

About this clonotype: The conserved phenylalanine or tryptophan is not found at the CDR3 terminus, so this likely reflects a read error. It is unclear where the CDR3 begins or ends on the DNA, so no DNA is shown, and the CDR3 is as TCRdb lists it. This chain connects TRBV7-3 to TRBJ2-6. The CDR3 adds up to 8 amino acids, both ends counted. Germline lookup yields CDR1 SGHTA and CDR2 FQGTGA. The CDR3 spells CASSFLPS.

This rearrangement joins TRBV2 to TRBJ1-2, with D possibly matching TRBD1 (5 bases). The CDR3 is 15 residues long. The ends were cut back, 3 bases at V and 6 bases at J, with 17 bases in the middle. Germline V CDR1 and CDR2: SNHLY, FYNNEI. Here the CDR3 reads CASSEAGRGADGYTF. The CDR3 DNA reads TGTGCCAGCAGTGAGGCAGGCCGGGGCGCTGATGGCTACACCTTC.

This clonotype has ten or more counts. The chain is built from TRBV12-3 or TRBV12-4 and TRBJ2-1; 9 nucleotides align to TRBD2. V was pared by 7 bases and J by 5 bases, with 15 bases of the junction left unmatched. The CDR3 totals 17 residues. The CDR3 here is CASKLSAGLAGHNEQFF. The DNA of the CDR3 is TGTGCCAGCAAACTCAGCGCCGGTCTAGCGGGGCACAATGAGCAGTTCTTC.

V is TRBV3-1 and J is TRBJ2-7, with 9 bases fitting TRBD1. V was pared by 6 bases and J by 6 bases, with 18 bases of the junction left unmatched. Germline CDR1 LGHDT, CDR2 YNNKEL (reference sequence). This CDR3 contains 17 residues. CDR3 residues: CASSLCPTGQGPIEQYF. In DNA, the CDR3 is TGTGCCAGCAGTTTATGCCCAACCGGACAGGGGCCTATCGAGCAGTACTTC.

With regard to this clonotype: At one end the junction does not follow the germline gene, possibly because of a read error. V and J are TRBV7-7 and TRBJ2-7, with 11 bases fitting TRBD1. The CDR3 length is 15 residues. Per the germline V gene, CDR1 is SSHAT and CDR2 is FNYEAQ (reference sequence). CDR3 in amino acids: CASSPGTGGTYEQYF. In DNA, the CDR3 is TGTGCTAGCAGCCCAGGGACAGGGGGGACCTACGAGCAGTACTTC. The full variable domain, completed using reference TRBV7-7 and TRBJ2-7, is GAGVSQSPRYKVTKRGQDVTLRCDPISSHATLYWYQQALGQGPEFLTYFNYEAQPDKSGLPSDRFSAERPEGSISTLTIQRTEQRDSAMYRCASSPGTGGTYEQYFGPGTRLTVT.